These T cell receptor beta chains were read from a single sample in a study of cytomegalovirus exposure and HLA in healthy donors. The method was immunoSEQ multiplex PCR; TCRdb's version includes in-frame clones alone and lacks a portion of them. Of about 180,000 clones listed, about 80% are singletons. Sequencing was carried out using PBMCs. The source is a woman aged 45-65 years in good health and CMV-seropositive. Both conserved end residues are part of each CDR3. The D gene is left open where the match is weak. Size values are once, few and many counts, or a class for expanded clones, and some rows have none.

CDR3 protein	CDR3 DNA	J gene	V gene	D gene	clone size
CASSIAMNTEAFF	TGTGCCAGTAGCATCGCGATGAACACTGAAGCTTTCTTT	TRBJ1-1	TRBV19	NA	NA
CTTSRAYQPQHF	TGTACCACCAGCAGAGCGTATCAGCCCCAGCATTTT	TRBJ1-5	TRBV15	NA	once
CSAKAGREQYF	TGCAGTGCTAAGGCAGGGCGGGAGCAGTACTTC	TRBJ2-7	TRBV20-1	NA	NA
CATSRVPTGNTGELFF	TGTGCCACCAGCAGAGTTCCAACAGGGAACACCGGGGAGCTGTTTTTT	TRBJ2-2	TRBV15	NA	NA
CASSFTGQKYEQYF	TGCGCCAGCAGCTTTACGGGACAGAAATACGAGCAGTACTTC	TRBJ2-7	TRBV5-1	TRBD1	NA
CASSQDWGSYEQYF	TGTGCCAGCAGCCAAGATTGGGGCAGCTACGAGCAGTACTTC	TRBJ2-7	TRBV4-2	NA	once
CASGFGTGGGNEQFF	TGTGCTAGTGGTTTTGGAACGGGGGGAGGTAATGAGCAGTTCTTC	TRBJ2-1	TRBV12-5	TRBD2	NA
CASRSTGTMEDGYTF	TGTGCCAGCAGGTCCACCGGGACAATGGAGGATGGCTACACCTTC	TRBJ1-2	TRBV11-1	NA	NA
CASSPATNEKLFF	TGTGCCAGCTCACCCGCAACTAATGAAAAACTGTTTTTT	TRBJ1-4	TRBV18	NA	NA
CASSVRQGSQPQHF	TGTGCCAGCAGTGTCCGACAGGGAAGTCAGCCCCAGCATTTT	TRBJ1-5	TRBV6-1	TRBD1	few
CATSRPLGTVSNYGYTF	TGTGCCACCAGCAGACCCCTCGGGACAGTCTCTAACTATGGCTACACCTTC	TRBJ1-2	TRBV15	TRBD1	NA
CATSRVTGQGGYGYTF	TGTGCCACCAGCAGAGTAACCGGACAGGGAGGCTATGGCTACACCTTC	TRBJ1-2	TRBV15	TRBD1	NA
CASSSQETQYF	TGTGCCAGCTCTAGTCAAGAGACCCAGTACTTC	TRBJ2-5	TRBV7-9	NA	NA
CASSLIEGMETQYF	TGCGCCAGCAGCTTAATTGAGGGAATGGAGACCCAGTACTTC	TRBJ2-5	TRBV5-1	NA	NA
CASSVGLGGVAGAHEQYF	TGTGCCAGCAGCGTAGGTTTAGGTGGGGTAGCGGGAGCCCACGAGCAGTACTTC	TRBJ2-7	TRBV9	TRBD2	NA
CASSILNQPQHF	TGTGCCAGTAGTATCCTCAATCAGCCCCAGCATTTT	TRBJ1-5	TRBV19	NA	NA
CADSPGGANYGYTF	TGTGCCGACTCCCCAGGGGGTGCTAACTATGGCTACACCTTC	TRBJ1-2	TRBV28	TRBD1	NA
CASSLPGTQNTEAFF	TGTGCCAGCAGTTTACCTGGGACACAGAACACTGAAGCTTTCTTT	TRBJ1-1	TRBV28	NA	NA
CASSEIETGNTIYF	TGTGCCAGCAGTGAAATCGAGACTGGAAACACCATATATTTT	TRBJ1-3	TRBV6-1	NA	NA
CASSPRDRGVTEAFF	TGTGCCAGCTCACCACGGGACAGGGGGGTCACTGAAGCTTTCTTT	TRBJ1-1	TRBV18	TRBD1	once
CASSHWTGGNTIYF	TGTGCCAGCAGCCATTGGACAGGCGGAAACACCATATATTTT	TRBJ1-3	TRBV5-6	TRBD1	NA
CSAREIVEQFF	TGCAGTGCTAGAGAAATAGTTGAGCAGTTCTTC	TRBJ2-1	TRBV20-1	NA	NA